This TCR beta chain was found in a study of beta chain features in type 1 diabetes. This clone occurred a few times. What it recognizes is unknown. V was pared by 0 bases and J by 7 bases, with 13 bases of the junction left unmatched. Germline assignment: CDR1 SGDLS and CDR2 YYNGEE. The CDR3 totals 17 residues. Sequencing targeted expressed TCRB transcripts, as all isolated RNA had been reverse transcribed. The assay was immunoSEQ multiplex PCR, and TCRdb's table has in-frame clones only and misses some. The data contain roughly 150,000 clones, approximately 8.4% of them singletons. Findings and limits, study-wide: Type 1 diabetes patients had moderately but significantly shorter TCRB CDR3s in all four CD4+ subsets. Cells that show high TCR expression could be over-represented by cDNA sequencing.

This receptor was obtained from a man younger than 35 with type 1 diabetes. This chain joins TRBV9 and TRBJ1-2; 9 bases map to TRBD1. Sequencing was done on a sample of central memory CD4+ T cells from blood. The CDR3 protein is CASSVAPAGQGTGGYTF. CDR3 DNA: TGTGCCAGCAGCGTAGCGCCAGCGGGACAGGGTACAGGTGGCTACACCTTC. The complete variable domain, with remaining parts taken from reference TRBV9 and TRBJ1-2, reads DSGVTQTPKHLITATGQRVTLRCSPRSGDLSVYWYQQSLDQGLQFLIQYYNGEERAKGNILERFSAQQFPDLHSELNLSSLELGDSALYFCASSVAPAGQGTGGYTFGSGTRLTVV.